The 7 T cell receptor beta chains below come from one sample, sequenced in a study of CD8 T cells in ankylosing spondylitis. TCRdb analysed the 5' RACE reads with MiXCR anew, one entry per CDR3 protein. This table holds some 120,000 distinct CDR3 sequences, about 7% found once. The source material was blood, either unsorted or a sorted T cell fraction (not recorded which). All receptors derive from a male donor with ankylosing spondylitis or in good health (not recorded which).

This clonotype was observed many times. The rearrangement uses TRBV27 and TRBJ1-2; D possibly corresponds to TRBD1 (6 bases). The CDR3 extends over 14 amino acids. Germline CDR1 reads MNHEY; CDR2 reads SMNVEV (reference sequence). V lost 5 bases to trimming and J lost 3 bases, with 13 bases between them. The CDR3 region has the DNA TGTGCCAGCAGTCTACGGGGGGGCTACTATGGCTACACCTTC. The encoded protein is CASSLRGGYYGYTF.

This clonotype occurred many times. The CDR3 DNA reads as TGCGCCAGCAGCCTGGGACAGGGAGGTGAGCAGTTCTTC. Amino acid sequence: CASSLGQGGEQFF. The rearrangement links TRBV5-1 to TRBJ2-1; 9 nucleotides match TRBD1. Trimming at V came to 4 bases and at J to 9 bases, leaving 5 bases not matched to a gene. The CDR3 runs 13 residues. Germline values: CDR1 SGHRS, CDR2 YFSETQ.

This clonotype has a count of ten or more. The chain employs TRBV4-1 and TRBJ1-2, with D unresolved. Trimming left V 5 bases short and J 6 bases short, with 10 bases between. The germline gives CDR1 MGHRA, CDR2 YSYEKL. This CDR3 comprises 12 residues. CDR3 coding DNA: TGCGCCAGCAGCTTGGGCGCGAATGGCTACACCTTC. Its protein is CASSLGANGYTF.

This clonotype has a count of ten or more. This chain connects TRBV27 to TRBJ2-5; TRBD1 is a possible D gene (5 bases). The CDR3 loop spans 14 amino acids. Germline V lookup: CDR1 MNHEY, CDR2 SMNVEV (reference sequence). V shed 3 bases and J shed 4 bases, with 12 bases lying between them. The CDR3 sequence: CASSFIRDGETQYF. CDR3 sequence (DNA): TGTGCCAGCAGTTTTATCAGGGATGGAGAGACCCAGTACTTC.

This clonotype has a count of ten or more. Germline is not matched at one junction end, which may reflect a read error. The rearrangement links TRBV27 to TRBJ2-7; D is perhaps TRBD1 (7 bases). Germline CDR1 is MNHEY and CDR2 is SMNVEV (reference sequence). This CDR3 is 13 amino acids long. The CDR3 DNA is TGTGCCAGCAGGGTGGAGGGGGCCCCCGCAACAGGCTTC. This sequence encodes CASRVEGAPATGF.

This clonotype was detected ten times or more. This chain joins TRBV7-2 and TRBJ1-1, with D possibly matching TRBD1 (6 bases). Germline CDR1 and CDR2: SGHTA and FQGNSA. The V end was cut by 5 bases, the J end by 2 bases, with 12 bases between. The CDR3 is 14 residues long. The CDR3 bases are TGTGCCAGCAGCCCGGACAGTTCCAACACTGAAGCTTTCTTT. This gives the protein CASSPDSSNTEAFF.

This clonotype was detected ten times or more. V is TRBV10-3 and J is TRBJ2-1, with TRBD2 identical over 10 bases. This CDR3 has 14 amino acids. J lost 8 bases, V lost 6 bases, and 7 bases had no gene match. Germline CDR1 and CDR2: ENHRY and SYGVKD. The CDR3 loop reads CAIRGTSALDEQFF. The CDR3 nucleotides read TGTGCCATCAGGGGGACTAGCGCCTTGGATGAGCAGTTCTTC.